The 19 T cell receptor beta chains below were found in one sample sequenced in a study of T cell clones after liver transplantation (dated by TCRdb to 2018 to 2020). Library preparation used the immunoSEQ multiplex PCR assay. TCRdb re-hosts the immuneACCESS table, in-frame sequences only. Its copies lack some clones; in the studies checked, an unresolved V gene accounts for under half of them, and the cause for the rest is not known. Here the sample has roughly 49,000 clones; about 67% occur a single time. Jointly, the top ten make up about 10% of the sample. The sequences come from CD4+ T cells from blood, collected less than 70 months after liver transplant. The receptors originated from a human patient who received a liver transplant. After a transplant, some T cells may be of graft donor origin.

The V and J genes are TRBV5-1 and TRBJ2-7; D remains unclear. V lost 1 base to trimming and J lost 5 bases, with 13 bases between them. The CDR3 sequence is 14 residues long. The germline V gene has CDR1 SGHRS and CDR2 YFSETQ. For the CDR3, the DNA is TGCGCCAGCAGCTTGACGTTGGGAAACCACGAGCAGTACTTC. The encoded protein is CASSLTLGNHEQYF.

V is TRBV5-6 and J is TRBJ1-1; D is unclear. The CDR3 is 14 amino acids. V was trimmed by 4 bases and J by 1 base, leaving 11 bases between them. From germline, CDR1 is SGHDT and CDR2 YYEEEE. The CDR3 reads CASSPLTQNTEAFF. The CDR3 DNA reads TGTGCCAGCAGCCCCTTGACACAGAACACTGAAGCTTTCTTT.

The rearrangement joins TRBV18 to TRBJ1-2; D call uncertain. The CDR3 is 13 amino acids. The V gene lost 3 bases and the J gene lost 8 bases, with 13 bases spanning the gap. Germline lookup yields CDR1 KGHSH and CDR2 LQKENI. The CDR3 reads CASSPAELEGYTF. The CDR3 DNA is TGTGCCAGCTCACCCGCCGAGTTGGAGGGCTACACCTTC. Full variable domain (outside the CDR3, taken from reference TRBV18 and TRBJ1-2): NAGVMQNPRHLVRRRGQEARLRCSPMKGHSHVYWYRQLPEEGLKFMVYLQKENIIDESGMPKERFSAEFPKEGPSILRIQQVVRGDSAAYFCASSPAELEGYTFGSGTRLTVV.

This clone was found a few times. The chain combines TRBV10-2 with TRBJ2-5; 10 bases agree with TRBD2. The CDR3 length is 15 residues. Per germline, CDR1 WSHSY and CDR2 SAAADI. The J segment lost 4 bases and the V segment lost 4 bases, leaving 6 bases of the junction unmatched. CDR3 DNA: TGCGCCAGCAGTGCTTCCGGGACTAGCGTAGAGACCCAGTACTTC. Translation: CASSASGTSVETQYF.

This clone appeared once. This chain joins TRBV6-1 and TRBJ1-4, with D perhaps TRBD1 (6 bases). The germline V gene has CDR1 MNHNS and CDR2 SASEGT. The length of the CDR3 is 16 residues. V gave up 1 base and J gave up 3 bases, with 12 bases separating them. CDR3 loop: CASSEVGGKANEKLFF. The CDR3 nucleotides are TGTGCCAGCAGTGAAGTCGGGGGCAAGGCTAATGAAAAACTGTTTTTT.

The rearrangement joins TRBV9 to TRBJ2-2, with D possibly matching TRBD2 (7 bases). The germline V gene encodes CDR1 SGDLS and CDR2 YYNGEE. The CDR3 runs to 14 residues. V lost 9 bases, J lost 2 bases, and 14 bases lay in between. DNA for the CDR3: TGTGCCACAGGGAGGGGGATTAACACCGGGGAGCTGTTTTTT. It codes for CATGRGINTGELFF.

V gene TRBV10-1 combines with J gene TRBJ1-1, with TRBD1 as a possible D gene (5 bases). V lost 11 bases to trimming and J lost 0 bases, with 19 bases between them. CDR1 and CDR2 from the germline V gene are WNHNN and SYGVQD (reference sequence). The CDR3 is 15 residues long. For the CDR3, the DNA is TGCGCCGGACATCTTAGCGAGGTGGTGAACACTGAAGCTTTCTTT. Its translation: CAGHLSEVVNTEAFF.

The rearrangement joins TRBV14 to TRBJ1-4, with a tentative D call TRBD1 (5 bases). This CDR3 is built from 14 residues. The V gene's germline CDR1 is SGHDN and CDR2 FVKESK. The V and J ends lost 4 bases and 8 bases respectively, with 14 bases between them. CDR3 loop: CASSPTSGREKLFF. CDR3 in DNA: TGTGCCAGCAGCCCGACCTCGGGGCGAGAAAAACTGTTTTTT.

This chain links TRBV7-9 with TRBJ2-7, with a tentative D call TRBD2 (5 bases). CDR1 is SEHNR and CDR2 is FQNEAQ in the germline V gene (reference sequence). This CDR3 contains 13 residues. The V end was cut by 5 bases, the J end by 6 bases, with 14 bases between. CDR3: CASSPQTILEQYF. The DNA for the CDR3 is TGTGCCAGCAGCCCGCAGACTATTCTCGAGCAGTACTTC. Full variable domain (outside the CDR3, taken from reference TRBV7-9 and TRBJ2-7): DTGVSQNPRHKITKRGQNVTFRCDPISEHNRLYWYRQTLGQGPEFLTYFQNEAQLEKSRLLSDRFSAERPKGSFSTLEIQRTEQGDSAMYLCASSPQTILEQYFGPGTRLTVT.

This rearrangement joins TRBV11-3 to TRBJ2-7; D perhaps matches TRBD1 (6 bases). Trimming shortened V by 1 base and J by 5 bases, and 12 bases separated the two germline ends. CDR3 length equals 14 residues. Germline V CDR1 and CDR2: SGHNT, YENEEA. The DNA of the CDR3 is TGTGCCAGCAGCTTAGCAGGCAGGGGCGACGAGCAGTACTTC. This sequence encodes CASSLAGRGDEQYF.

The CDR3 DNA follows: TGTGCCTGGAGTGTACAAATAGCGGGGCTTAAAGAGACCCAGTACTTC. It yields the protein CAWSVQIAGLKETQYF. The J gene is TRBJ2-5, the V gene TRBV30; TRBD2 aligns across 8 bases. The CDR3 sequence is 16 residues long. Germline V gives CDR1 GTSNPN, CDR2 SVGIG (reference sequence). Trimming at V came to 0 bases and at J to 3 bases, leaving 9 bases not matched to a gene. Complete variable domain (other parts from reference TRBV30 and TRBJ2-5): SQTIHQWPATLVQPVGSPLSLECTVEGTSNPNLYWYRQAAGRGLQLLFYSVGIGQISSEVPQNLSASRPQDRQFILSSKKLLLSDSGFYLCAWSVQIAGLKETQYFGPGTRLLVL.

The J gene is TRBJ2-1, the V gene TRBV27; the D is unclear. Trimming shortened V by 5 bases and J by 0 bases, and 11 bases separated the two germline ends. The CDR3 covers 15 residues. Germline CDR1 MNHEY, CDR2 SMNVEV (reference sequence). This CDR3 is CASSPRASSYNEQFF. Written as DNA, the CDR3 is TGTGCCAGCAGTCCAAGGGCAAGCTCCTACAATGAGCAGTTCTTC.

The CDR3 reads CASSPGTSGGTGNEQFF. Here the CDR3 DNA reads TGTGCCAGCAGCCCCGGGACTAGCGGGGGGACGGGGAATGAGCAGTTCTTC. The chain is built from TRBV4-2 and TRBJ2-1, with 15 bases that match TRBD2. Germline loops: CDR1 LGHNA, CDR2 YNFKEQ. V lost 4 bases and J lost 7; bases outside the gene matches: 8. The CDR3 has 17 amino acids.

In DNA, the CDR3 is TGTGCCAGCACCCTTACAGGGGGCGCAGATACGCAGTATTTT. Translation: CASTLTGGADTQYF. V usage is TRBV7-9 and J usage is TRBJ2-3; TRBD1 aligns across 9 bases. Germline loops: CDR1 SEHNR, CDR2 FQNEAQ (reference sequence). Trimming took 7 bases from V and 4 from J; bases not matched to a gene: 6. CDR3 length: 14 residues.

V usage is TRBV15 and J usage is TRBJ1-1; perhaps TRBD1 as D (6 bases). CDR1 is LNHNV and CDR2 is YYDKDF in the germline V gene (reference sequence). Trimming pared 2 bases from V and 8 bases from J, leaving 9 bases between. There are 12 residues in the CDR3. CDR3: CATSRPGQEAFF. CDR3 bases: TGTGCCACCAGCAGACCAGGACAGGAAGCTTTCTTT.

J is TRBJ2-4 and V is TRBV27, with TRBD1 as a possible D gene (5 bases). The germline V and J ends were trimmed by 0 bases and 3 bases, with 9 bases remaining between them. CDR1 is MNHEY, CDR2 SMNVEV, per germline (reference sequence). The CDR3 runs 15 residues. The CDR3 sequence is CASSLSYTGKNIQYF. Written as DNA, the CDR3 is TGTGCCAGCAGTTTATCGTACACAGGCAAAAACATTCAGTACTTC.

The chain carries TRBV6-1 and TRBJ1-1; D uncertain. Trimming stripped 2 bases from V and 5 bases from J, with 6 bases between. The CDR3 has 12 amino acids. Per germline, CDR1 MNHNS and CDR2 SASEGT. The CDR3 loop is CASSEKGTEAFF. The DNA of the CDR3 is TGTGCCAGCAGTGAAAAGGGAACTGAAGCTTTCTTT.

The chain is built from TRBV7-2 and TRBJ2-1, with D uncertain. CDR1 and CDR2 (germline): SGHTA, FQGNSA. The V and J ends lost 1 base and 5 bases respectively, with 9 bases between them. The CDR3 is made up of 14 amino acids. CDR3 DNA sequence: TGTGCCAGCAGCTTAGTTGGGCGTCACAATGAGCAGTTCTTC. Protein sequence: CASSLVGRHNEQFF.

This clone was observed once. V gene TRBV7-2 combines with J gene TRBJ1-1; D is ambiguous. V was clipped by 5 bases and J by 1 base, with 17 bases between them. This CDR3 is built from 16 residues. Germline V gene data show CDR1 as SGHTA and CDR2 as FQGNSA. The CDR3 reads CASSPRRHQRNTEAFF. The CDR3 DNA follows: TGTGCCAGCAGCCCTCGTCGGCACCAAAGGAACACTGAAGCTTTCTTT.